This T cell receptor (beta chain) was identified during a study of human versus mouse CDR3 diversity and MHC coevolution. Generated by immunoSEQ multiplex PCR, the TCRdb table keeps only in-frame clones and is missing some. Here the sample spans tens of thousands of clones, under 95% being singletons. The CDR3 has 15 amino acids. With 5 bases removed from V and 3 bases from J, the gap between germline ends came to 17 bases. Germline V gene lookup returns CDR1 SGHTA and CDR2 FQGNSA. The sequenced sample was naive CD4+ T cells from blood. Subset reported: CD45RO-negative CD62L-positive naive CD4 T cells. The chain is built from TRBV7-2 and TRBJ2-7, with D maybe TRBD2 (5 bases). The receptor's source is a person aged 30-69 years in good health. As DNA, the CDR3 is TGTGCCAGCAGCGTAGTAGGGAGTCCGTACTACGAGCAGTACTTC. This encodes CASSVVGSPYYEQYF.